This T cell receptor beta chain was sequenced for a study of OX40 agonist ivuxolimab in advanced cancers. At the level of the study: As their treatment, patients were administered ivuxolimab, an agonistic anti-OX40 (CD134) antibody. There were three patients with partial responses, one having hepatocellular carcinoma and two cutaneous melanoma. Study outcomes and limitations: Nonresponders, in some cases, also had low normalized T-cell clonal expansion. Clonal expansion was seen in CD4+ and CD8+ blood T cells by week 6 at 0.1 to 3.0 mg/kg.

The assay was immunoSEQ multiplex PCR, and TCRdb's table has in-frame clones only and misses some. The table lists more than 40,000 clones, around four fifths of them singletons. This clone was seen once. The antigen remains undetermined. The source was CD4+ or CD8+ T cells sorted from blood, collected in a trial of the OX40 agonist ivuxolimab. The origin of this receptor is an adult with an advanced solid tumor such as melanoma, head and neck, liver or kidney cancer.

As DNA, the CDR3 is TGTGCCATCAGTGAGTCAATTGGCTACTACTTC. This sequence encodes CAISESIGYYF. The J gene is TRBJ2-7, the V gene TRBV10-3; D is ambiguous. V dropped 0 bases and J dropped 13 bases, with 10 bases sitting between them. CDR3 length: 11 amino acids. From germline, CDR1 is ENHRY and CDR2 SYGVKD.